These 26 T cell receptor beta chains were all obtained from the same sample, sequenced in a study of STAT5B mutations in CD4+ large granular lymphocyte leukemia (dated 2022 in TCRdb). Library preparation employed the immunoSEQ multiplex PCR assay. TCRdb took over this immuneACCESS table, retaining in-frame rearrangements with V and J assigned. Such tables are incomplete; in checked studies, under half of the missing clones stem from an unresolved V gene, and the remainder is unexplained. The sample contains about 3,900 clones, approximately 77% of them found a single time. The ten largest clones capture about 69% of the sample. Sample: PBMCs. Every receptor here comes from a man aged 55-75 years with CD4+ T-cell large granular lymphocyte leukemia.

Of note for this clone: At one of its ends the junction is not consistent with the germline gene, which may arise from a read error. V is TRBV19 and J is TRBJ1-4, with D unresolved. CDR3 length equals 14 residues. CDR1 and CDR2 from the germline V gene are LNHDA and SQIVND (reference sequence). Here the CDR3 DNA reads TGTGCCAGTATCAAACACCTCCAACTAATGAAAAACTGTTTT. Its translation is CASIKHLQLMKNCF.

The DNA of the CDR3 is TGTGCCAGCAGTCCCGGGACAAAGAATCAGCCCCAGCATTTT. It is translated as CASSPGTKNQPQHF. The rearrangement joins TRBV7-6 to TRBJ1-5, with D perhaps matching TRBD1 (6 bases). With 6 bases removed from V and 4 bases from J, the gap between germline ends came to 13 bases. Germline CDR1 reads SGHVS; CDR2 reads FNYEAQ. There are 14 residues in the CDR3.

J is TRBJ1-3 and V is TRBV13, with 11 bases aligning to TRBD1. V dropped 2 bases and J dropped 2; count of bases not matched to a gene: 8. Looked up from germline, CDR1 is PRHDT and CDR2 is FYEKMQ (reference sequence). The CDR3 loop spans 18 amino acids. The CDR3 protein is CASSLFWDRGRAGNTIYF. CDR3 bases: TGTGCCAGCAGCTTATTCTGGGACAGGGGGAGAGCTGGAAACACCATATATTTT.

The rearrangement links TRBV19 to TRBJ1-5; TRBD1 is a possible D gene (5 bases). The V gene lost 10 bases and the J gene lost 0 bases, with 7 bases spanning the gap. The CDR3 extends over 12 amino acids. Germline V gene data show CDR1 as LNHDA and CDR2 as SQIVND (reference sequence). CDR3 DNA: TGTGCCACCGACAGTAGCAATCAGCCCCAGCATTTT. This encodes CATDSSNQPQHF.

CDR3 sequence reads: CASSLRGTYEQYF. In DNA form, the CDR3 reads TGTGCCAGCAGTTTGAGGGGAACCTACGAGCAGTACTTC. V and J are TRBV6-5 and TRBJ2-7, with D tentatively TRBD1 or TRBD2 (5 bases each). Trimming stripped 4 bases from V and 2 bases from J, with 9 bases between. The germline CDR1 and CDR2 sequences are MNHEY and SVGAGI. The CDR3 spans 13 residues.

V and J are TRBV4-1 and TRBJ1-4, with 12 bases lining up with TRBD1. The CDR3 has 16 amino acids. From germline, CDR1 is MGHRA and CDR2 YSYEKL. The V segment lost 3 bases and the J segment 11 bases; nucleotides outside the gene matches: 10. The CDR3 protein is CASSQGSGTGGVKLFF. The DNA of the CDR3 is TGCGCCAGCAGCCAGGGGTCCGGGACAGGGGGCGTGAAACTGTTTTTT.

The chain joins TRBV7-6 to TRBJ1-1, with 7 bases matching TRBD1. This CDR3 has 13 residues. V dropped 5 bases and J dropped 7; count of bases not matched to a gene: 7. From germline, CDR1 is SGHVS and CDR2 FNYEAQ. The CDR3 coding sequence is TGTGCCAGCAGCCCGGGACAGCGCTTTGAAGCTTTCTTT. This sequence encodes CASSPGQRFEAFF.

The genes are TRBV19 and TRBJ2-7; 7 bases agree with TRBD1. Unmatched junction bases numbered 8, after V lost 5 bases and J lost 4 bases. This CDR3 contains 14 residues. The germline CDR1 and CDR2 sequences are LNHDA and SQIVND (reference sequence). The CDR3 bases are TGTGCCAGTAGTGGGGGACAGTTAACTTACGAGCAGTACTTC. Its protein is CASSGGQLTYEQYF.

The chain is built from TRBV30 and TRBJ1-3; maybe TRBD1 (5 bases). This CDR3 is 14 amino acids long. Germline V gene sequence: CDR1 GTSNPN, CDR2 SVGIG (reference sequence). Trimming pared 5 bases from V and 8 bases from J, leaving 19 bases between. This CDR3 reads CAWDIGTQGDTIYF. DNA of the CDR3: TGTGCCTGGGATATAGGGACCCAAGGGGACACCATATATTTT.

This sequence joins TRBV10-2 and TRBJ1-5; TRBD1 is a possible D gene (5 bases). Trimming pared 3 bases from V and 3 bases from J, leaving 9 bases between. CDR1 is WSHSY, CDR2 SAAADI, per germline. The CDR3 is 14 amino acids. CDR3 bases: TGCGCCAGCAGTGAAGAAGGGGACAATCAGCCCCAGCATTTT. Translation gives CASSEEGDNQPQHF.

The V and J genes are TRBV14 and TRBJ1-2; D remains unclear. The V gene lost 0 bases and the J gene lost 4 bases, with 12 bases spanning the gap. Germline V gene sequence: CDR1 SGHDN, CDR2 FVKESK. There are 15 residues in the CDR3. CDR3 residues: CASSQDRPGIYGYTF. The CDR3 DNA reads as TGTGCCAGCAGCCAAGATCGTCCGGGGATCTATGGCTACACCTTC.

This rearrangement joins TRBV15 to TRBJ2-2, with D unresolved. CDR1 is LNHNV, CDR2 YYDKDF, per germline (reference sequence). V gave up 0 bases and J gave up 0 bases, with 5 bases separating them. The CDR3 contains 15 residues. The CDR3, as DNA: TGTGCCACCAGCAGAGAACCCGCGAACACCGGGGAGCTGTTTTTT. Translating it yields CATSREPANTGELFF.

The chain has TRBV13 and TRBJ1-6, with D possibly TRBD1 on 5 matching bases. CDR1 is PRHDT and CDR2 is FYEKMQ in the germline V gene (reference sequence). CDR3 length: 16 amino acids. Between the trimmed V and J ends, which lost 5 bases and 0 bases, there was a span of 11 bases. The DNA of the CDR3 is TGTGCCAGCAGCCTGGGGGGGAGCTCCTATAATTCACCCCTCCACTTT. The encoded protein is CASSLGGSSYNSPLHF.

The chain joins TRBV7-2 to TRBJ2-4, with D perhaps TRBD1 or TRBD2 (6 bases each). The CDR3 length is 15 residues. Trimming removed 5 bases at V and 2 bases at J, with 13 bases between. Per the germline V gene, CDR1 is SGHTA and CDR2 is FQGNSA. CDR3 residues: CASSPGAAPKNIQYF. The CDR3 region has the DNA TGTGCCAGCAGCCCGGGGGCAGCCCCCAAAAACATTCAGTACTTC.

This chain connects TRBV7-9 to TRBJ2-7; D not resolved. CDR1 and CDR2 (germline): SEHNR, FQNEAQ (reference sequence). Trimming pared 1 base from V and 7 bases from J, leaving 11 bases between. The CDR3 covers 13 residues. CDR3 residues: CASSLVVLGEQYF. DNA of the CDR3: TGTGCCAGCAGCTTAGTAGTCTTGGGGGAGCAGTACTTC.

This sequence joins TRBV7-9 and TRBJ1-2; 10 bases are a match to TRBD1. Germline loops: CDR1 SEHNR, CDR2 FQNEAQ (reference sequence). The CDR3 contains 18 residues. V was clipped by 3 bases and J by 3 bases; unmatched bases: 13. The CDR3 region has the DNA TGTGCCAGCAGCTTGACAGGGGGCGTTATCCCTGGCGACTATGGCTACACCTTC. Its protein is CASSLTGGVIPGDYGYTF.

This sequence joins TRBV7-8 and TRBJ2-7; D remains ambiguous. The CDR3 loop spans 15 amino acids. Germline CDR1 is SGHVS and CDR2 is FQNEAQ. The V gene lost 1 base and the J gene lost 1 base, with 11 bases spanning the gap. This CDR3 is CASSLGITLSYEQYF. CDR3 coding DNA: TGTGCCAGCAGCTTAGGAATAACCTTATCCTACGAGCAGTACTTC. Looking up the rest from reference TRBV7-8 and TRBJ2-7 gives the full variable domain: GAGVSQSPRYKVAKRGQDVALRCDPISGHVSLFWYQQALGQGPEFLTYFQNEAQLDKSGLPSDRFFAERPEGSVSTLKIQRTQQEDSAVYLCASSLGITLSYEQYFGPGTRLTVT.

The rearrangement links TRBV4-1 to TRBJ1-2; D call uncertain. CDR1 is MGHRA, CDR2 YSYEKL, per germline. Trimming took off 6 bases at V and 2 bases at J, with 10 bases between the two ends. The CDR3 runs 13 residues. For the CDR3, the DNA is TGCGCCAGCAGTCCCAACCGAAACTATGGCTACACCTTC. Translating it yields CASSPNRNYGYTF.

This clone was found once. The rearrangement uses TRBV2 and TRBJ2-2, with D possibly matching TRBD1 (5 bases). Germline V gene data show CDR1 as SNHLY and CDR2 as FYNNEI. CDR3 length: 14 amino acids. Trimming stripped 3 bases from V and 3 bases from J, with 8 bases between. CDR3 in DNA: TGTGCCAGCAGTGATCTGGGGCACACCGGGGAGCTGTTTTTT. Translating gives CASSDLGHTGELFF.

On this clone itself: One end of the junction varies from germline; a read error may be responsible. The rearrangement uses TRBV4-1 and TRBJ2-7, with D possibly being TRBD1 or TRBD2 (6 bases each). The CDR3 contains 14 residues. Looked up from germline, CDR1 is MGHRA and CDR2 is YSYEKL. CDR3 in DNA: TGCGCCAGCAGCCATCTAGGTGGGGGGCCGGGCTTTCACTTC. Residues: CASSHLGGGPGFHF.

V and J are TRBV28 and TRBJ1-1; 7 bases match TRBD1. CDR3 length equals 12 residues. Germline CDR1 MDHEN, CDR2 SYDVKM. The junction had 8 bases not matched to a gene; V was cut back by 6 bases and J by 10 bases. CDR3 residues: CASRDRVSIAFF. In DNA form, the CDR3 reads TGTGCCAGCAGAGACAGGGTTTCAATAGCTTTCTTT.

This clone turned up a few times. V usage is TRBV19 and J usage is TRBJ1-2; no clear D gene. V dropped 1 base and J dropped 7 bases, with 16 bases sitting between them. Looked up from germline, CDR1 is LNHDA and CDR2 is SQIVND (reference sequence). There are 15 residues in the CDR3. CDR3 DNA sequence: TGTGCCAGTAGTATAGGGCGCAGAGACCTATCTGGCTACACCTTC. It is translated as CASSIGRRDLSGYTF.

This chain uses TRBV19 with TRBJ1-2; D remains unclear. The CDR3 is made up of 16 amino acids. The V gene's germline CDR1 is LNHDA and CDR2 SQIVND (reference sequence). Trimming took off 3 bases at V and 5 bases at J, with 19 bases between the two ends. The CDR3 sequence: CASSIGIGDSIYGYTF. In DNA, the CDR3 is TGTGCCAGTAGTATCGGGATTGGGGATTCAATATATGGCTACACCTTC.

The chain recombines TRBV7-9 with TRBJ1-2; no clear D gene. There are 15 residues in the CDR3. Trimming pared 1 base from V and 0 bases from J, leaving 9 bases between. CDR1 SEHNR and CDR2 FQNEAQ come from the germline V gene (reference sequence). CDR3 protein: CASSLVGNTNYGYTF. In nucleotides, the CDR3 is TGTGCCAGCAGCTTAGTCGGGAACACTAACTATGGCTACACCTTC.

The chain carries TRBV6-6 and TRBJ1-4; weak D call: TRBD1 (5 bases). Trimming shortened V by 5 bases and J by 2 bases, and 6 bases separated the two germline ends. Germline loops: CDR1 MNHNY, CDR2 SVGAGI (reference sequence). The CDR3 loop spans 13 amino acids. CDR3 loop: CASSGTTNEKLFF. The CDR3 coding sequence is TGTGCCAGCAGTGGGACCACTAATGAAAAACTGTTTTTT.

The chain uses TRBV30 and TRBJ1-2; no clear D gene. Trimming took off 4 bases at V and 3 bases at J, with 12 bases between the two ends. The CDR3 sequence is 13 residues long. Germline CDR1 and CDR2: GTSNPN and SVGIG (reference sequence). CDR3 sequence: CAWIEAPDYGYTF. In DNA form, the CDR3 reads TGTGCCTGGATTGAAGCCCCTGACTATGGCTACACCTTC.